The 14 T cell receptor beta chains given below trace back to one sample, sequenced in a study of cytomegalovirus exposure and HLA in healthy donors. Both 60 Vbeta primers and 13 Jbeta primers went into the PCR. Assay used: immunoSEQ multiplex PCR; TCRdb lists only in-frame clones, some missing. The table records roughly 240,000 clones, 80% to 90% of them present only once. The sequenced sample was PBMCs. The receptors shown here come from a girl aged 2-10 years in good health and CMV-seronegative.

V is TRBV4-1 and J is TRBJ2-5, with 8 bases lining up with TRBD2. Germline values: CDR1 MGHRA, CDR2 YSYEKL. The CDR3 extends over 15 amino acids. The junction had 7 bases not matched to a gene; V was cut back by 2 bases and J by 5 bases. Here the CDR3 DNA reads TGCGCCAGCAGCCAAACGGGAGGGCCCTCTGAGACCCAGTACTTC. Protein sequence: CASSQTGGPSETQYF.

The V gene is TRBV10-3, the J gene TRBJ2-7, with 7 bases identical to TRBD1. Germline trimming cut 6 bases from V and 2 bases from J; bases unmatched to any gene: 7. The CDR3 covers 14 residues. The germline V gene encodes CDR1 ENHRY and CDR2 SYGVKD. The CDR3 DNA sequence: TGTGCCATCAGGAACCCGGGACAGACCTACGAGCAGTACTTC. This encodes CAIRNPGQTYEQYF.

J is TRBJ2-3 and V is TRBV9; 11 nucleotides align to TRBD2. CDR1 and CDR2 (germline): SGDLS, YYNGEE. The length of the CDR3 is 16 residues. Germline trimming cut 2 bases from V and 5 bases from J; bases unmatched to any gene: 7. The CDR3 is CASSVSSGRPGDTQYF. The DNA for the CDR3 is TGTGCCAGCAGCGTTTCTAGCGGGAGGCCTGGAGATACGCAGTATTTT.

The chain uses TRBV18 and TRBJ1-4; 9 nucleotides match TRBD1. V shed 3 bases, J shed 8 bases, and the junction held 7 bases outside the gene matches. This CDR3 has 15 amino acids. CDR1 KGHSH and CDR2 LQKENI come from the germline V gene. The CDR3 sequence is CASSPRQGEREKLFF. The CDR3 region has the DNA TGTGCCAGCTCACCTCGACAGGGGGAAAGGGAAAAACTGTTTTTT.

The rearrangement uses TRBV7-9 and TRBJ2-6, with 7 bases fitting TRBD2. Unmatched junction bases numbered 14, after V lost 6 bases and J lost 3 bases. CDR1 is SEHNR and CDR2 is FQNEAQ in the germline V gene (reference sequence). The CDR3 is made up of 18 amino acids. In DNA form, the CDR3 reads TGTGCCAGCAGTCCCCCCAGGGAGGGGCCTGGTGGGGCCAACGTCCTGACTTTC. Amino acids: CASSPPREGPGGANVLTF.

This chain uses TRBV14 with TRBJ1-2; no reliable D call. This CDR3 comprises 12 residues. CDR1 SGHDN and CDR2 FVKESK come from the germline V gene. V was trimmed by 3 bases and J by 8 bases, leaving 10 bases between them. The CDR3 region has the DNA TGTGCCAGCAGCCAGGCCGGGTCGGGCTACACCTTC. Protein sequence: CASSQAGSGYTF.

This sequence joins TRBV27 and TRBJ2-1; 7 bases fit TRBD2. The trim removed 6 bases at V and 6 bases at J, leaving 11 bases unmatched. The CDR3 consists of 15 residues. Germline V gene lookup returns CDR1 MNHEY and CDR2 SMNVEV (reference sequence). CDR3 coding DNA: TGTGCCAGCAGACCGCGACGCGGGAGTCCCAATGAGCAGTTCTTC. This gives the protein CASRPRRGSPNEQFF.

The chain recombines TRBV7-9 with TRBJ2-5; 9 bases are a match to TRBD2. The V and J ends lost 0 bases and 5 bases, in that order; junction bases with no gene match: 7. Germline CDR1 and CDR2: SEHNR and FQNEAQ (reference sequence). The CDR3 has 16 residues. Written as DNA, the CDR3 is TGTGCCAGCAGCTTAGCTTTGCGGGGGGGCCAGGAGACCCAGTACTTC. Encoded protein: CASSLALRGGQETQYF.

This chain uses TRBV11-2 with TRBJ2-6, with D unresolved. The length of the CDR3 is 13 residues. V shed 2 bases and J shed 4 bases, with 3 bases lying between them. Germline V gene sequence: CDR1 SGHAT, CDR2 FQNNGV. As DNA, the CDR3 is TGTGCCAGCAGCTTAAGCGGGGCCAACGTCCTGACTTTC. It is translated as CASSLSGANVLTF.

This clone was counted only a few times. The genes are TRBV6-5 and TRBJ1-4; 9 positions agree with TRBD1. Germline assignment: CDR1 MNHEY and CDR2 SVGAGI. Unmatched junction bases numbered 6, after V lost 0 bases and J lost 7 bases. The CDR3 length is 16 residues. For the CDR3, the DNA is TGTGCCAGCAGTTACTCGTGGACAGGGGCTGGTGAAAAACTGTTTTTT. Translated: CASSYSWTGAGEKLFF.

The gene calls are TRBV18 and TRBJ2-7; D uncertain. Germline V gives CDR1 KGHSH, CDR2 LQKENI. CDR3 size: 13 residues. Trimming pared 4 bases from V and 4 bases from J, leaving 11 bases between. The CDR3 bases are TGTGCCAGCTCACAAGCTTGGTCTTACGAGCAGTACTTC. Amino acid sequence: CASSQAWSYEQYF.

The rearrangement uses TRBV7-8 and TRBJ2-2, with D possibly TRBD1 on 7 matching bases. The CDR3 sequence is 17 residues long. V dropped 0 bases and J dropped 4 bases, with 15 bases sitting between them. The germline V gene encodes CDR1 SGHVS and CDR2 FQNEAQ. The CDR3 sequence is CASSLARGAWGTGELFF. CDR3 in DNA: TGTGCCAGCAGCTTAGCCAGGGGGGCTTGGGGCACCGGGGAGCTGTTTTTT.

The chain couples TRBV11-2 to TRBJ2-5, with TRBD2 matching over 9 bases. Germline V gene data show CDR1 as SGHAT and CDR2 as FQNNGV. This CDR3 region has 14 residues. Unmatched junction bases numbered 4, after V lost 5 bases and J lost 3 bases. The CDR3 DNA follows: TGTGCCAGCAGCCGAGAGCGGGGGGAAGAGACCCAGTACTTC. Translating it yields CASSRERGEETQYF.

In its sample, this clone was seen once. The V gene is TRBV12-5, the J gene TRBJ2-5; D ambiguous. Trimming stripped 5 bases from V and 7 bases from J, with 8 bases between. This CDR3 spans 11 amino acids. CDR1 and CDR2 from the germline V gene are LGHNT and FRNRAP. The DNA of the CDR3 is TGTGCTAGTGGTCTCGCGTGGACCCAGTACTTC. Its protein is CASGLAWTQYF.